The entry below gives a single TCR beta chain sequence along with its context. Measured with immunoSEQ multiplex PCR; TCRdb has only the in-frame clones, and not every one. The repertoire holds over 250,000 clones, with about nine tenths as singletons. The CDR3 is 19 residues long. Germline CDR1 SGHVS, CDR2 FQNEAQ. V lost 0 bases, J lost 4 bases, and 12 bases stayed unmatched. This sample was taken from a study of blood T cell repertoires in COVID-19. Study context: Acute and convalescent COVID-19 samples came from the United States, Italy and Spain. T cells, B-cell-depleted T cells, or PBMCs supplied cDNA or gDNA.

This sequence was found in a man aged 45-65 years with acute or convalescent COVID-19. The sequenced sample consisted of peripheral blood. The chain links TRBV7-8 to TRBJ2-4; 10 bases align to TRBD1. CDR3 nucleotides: TGTGCCAGCAGCTTAGCGCCGGCTCGGGACAGGGGCGATAAAAACATTCAGTACTTC. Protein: CASSLAPARDRGDKNIQYF.